This T cell receptor beta chain was identified in a study of OX40 agonist ivuxolimab in advanced cancers. At the level of the study: The patients got ivuxolimab, which is an agonistic anti-OX40 (CD134) antibody. Findings and caveats of the study: Some of the nonresponding patients also showed low levels of normalized T-cell clonal expansion. By week 6 at 0.1 to 3.0 mg/kg, blood CD4+ and CD8+ T cells had expanded clonally. Partial responders at 0.1-3.0 mg/kg had among the lowest clonal expansion.

Remarks on this clone: Its specificity is not known.

Generated by immunoSEQ multiplex PCR, the TCRdb table keeps only in-frame clones and is missing some. The sample contains about 64,000 clones, roughly 80% of which appear only once. Sequenced material: CD4+ or CD8+ T cells sorted from blood, taken in a trial of the OX40 agonist ivuxolimab. The sequence was obtained from an adult with an advanced solid tumor such as melanoma, head and neck, liver or kidney cancer.

The DNA for the CDR3 is TGTGCCAGCAGTCCTGGAGCTAGCACAGATACGCAGTATTTT. Translated: CASSPGASTDTQYF. The chain uses TRBV5-4 and TRBJ2-3; no definite D call. CDR1 and CDR2 from the germline V gene are SGHNT and YYREEE (reference sequence). The V gene lost 5 bases and the J gene lost 0 bases, with 10 bases spanning the gap. The CDR3 length is 14 residues.